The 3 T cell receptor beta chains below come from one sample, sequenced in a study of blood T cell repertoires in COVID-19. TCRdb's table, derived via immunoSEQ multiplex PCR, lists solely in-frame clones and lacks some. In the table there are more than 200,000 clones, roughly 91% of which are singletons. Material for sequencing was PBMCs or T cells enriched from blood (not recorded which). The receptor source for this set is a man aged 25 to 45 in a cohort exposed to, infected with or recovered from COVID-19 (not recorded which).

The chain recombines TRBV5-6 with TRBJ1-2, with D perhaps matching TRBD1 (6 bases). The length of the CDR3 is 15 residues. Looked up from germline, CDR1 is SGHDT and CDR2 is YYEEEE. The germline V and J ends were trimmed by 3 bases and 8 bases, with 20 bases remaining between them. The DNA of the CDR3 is TGTGCCAGCAGCTCCCACAGGGTAGTAATCTACGGCTACACCTTC. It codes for CASSSHRVVIYGYTF.

DNA for the CDR3: TGTGCCAGCAGCCAAGATAGGAGGGAGTACGAGCAGTACTTC. Its protein is CASSQDRREYEQYF. This sequence joins TRBV14 and TRBJ2-7; D possibly corresponds to TRBD2 (6 bases). Germline V gives CDR1 SGHDN, CDR2 FVKESK. The CDR3 length is 14 residues. V lost 0 bases, J lost 4 bases, and 10 bases lay in between.

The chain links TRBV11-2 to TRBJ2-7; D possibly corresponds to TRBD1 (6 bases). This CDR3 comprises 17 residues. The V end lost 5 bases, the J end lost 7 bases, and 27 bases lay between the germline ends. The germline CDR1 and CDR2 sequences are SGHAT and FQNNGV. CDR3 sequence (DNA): TGTGCCAGCAGCCCCTTACGGTCAGGGGACCTGGATAAGGAGCAGTACTTC. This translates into CASSPLRSGDLDKEQYF.